This T cell receptor beta chain was captured in a study of cytomegalovirus exposure and HLA in healthy donors. Study conclusions and caveats: Relative to the roughly 690-donor mean, N-insertions were reportedly fewer in an Asian-associated ancestry cluster in a later analysis. Cytomegalovirus-associated TCR beta chains were listed, numbering 150 to 200.

Healthy bone marrow donors made up the donor group. This PCR relied on a set of 60 Vbeta primers and 13 Jbeta primers. Repertoires were generated with immunoSEQ multiplex PCR, while TCRdb's copy carries only in-frame clones and drops some. The table records over 150,000 clones, approximately 84% of them present only once. On this clone: The antigen remains undetermined.

The clonotype comes from a girl less than two years old in good health and CMV-seronegative. The sample consisted of PBMCs.

CDR3 region: CASSSGTGDTFHYGYTF. As DNA, the CDR3 is TGTGCCAGCAGTTCCGGGACAGGGGATACCTTCCATTATGGCTACACCTTC. V and J are TRBV27 and TRBJ1-2; TRBD1 agrees at 10 bases. Losses at the gene ends were 4 bases for V and 5 bases for J; bases not matched to a gene: 13. CDR1 is MNHEY, CDR2 SMNVEV, per germline (reference sequence). CDR3 length equals 17 residues.